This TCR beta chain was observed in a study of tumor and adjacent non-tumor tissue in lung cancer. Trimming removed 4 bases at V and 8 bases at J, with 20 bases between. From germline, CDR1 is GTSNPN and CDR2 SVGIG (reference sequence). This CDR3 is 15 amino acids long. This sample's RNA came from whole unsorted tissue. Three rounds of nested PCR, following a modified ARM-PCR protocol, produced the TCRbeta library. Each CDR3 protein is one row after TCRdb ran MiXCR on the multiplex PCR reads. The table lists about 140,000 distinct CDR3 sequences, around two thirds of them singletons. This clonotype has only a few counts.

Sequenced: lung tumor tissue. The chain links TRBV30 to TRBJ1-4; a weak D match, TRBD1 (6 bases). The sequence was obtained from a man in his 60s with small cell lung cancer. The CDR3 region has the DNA TGTGCCTGGAATGTATCGGCAGGGGTCAGGGAAAAACTGTTTTTT. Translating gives CAWNVSAGVREKLFF.